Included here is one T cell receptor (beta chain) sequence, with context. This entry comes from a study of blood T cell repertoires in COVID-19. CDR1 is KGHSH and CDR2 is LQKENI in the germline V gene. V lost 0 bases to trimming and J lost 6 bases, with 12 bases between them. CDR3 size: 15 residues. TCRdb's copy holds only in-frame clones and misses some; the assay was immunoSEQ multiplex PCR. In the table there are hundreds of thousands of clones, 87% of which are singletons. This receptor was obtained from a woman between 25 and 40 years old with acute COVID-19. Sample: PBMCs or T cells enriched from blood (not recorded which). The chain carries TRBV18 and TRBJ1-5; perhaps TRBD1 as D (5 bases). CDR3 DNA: TGTGCCAGCTCACCACCGGGGGGGAATTTTCAGCCCCAGCATTTT. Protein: CASSPPGGNFQPQHF.